What follows are 14 T cell receptor beta chains derived from one specimen sequenced in a study of blood T cell repertoires in COVID-19. Profiling relied on immunoSEQ multiplex PCR, and the TCRdb table lists in-frame clones only, not all of them. The table includes tens of thousands of clones, under 85% detected once. The sample comprised peripheral blood. These receptors all stem from a human donor in a cohort sampled during active COVID-19.

The chain employs TRBV28 and TRBJ1-5; D remains unclear. Germline assignment: CDR1 MDHEN and CDR2 SYDVKM. Trimming took off 3 bases at V and 3 bases at J, with 6 bases between the two ends. The CDR3 is 13 residues long. CDR3 region: CASSFLYNQPQHF. DNA of the CDR3: TGTGCCAGCAGTTTCCTGTACAATCAGCCCCAGCATTTT.

In its sample, this clone was seen a few times. The rearrangement uses TRBV7-9 and TRBJ2-1; TRBD2 matches 7 bases. CDR1 and CDR2 from the germline V gene are SEHNR and FQNEAQ (reference sequence). CDR3 length: 15 residues. The V gene end was trimmed by 1 base and the J gene end by 4 bases; junction bases not matched to a gene: 4. CDR3 nucleotides: TGTGCCAGCAGCTTAGGCGGGGGAGAGTACAATGAGCAGTTCTTC. Translating gives CASSLGGGEYNEQFF.

The chain links TRBV5-6 to TRBJ2-4; 8 bases align to TRBD2. The CDR3 contains 15 residues. V was pared by 3 bases and J by 0 bases, with 2 bases of the junction left unmatched. The germline V gene encodes CDR1 SGHDT and CDR2 YYEEEE. The CDR3 reads CASSSAGGAKNIQYF. CDR3 DNA: TGTGCCAGCAGCTCCGCGGGGGGAGCCAAAAACATTCAGTACTTC. Full variable domain (remainder filled in from reference TRBV5-6 and TRBJ2-4): DAGVTQSPTHLIKTRGQQVTLRCSPKSGHDTVSWYQQALGQGPQFIFQYYEEEERQRGNFPDRFSGHQFPNYSSELNVNALLLGDSALYLCASSSAGGAKNIQYFGAGTRLSVL.

V is TRBV30 and J is TRBJ1-4, with 9 bases that match TRBD1. Germline values: CDR1 GTSNPN, CDR2 SVGIG (reference sequence). After removal of 2 bases from V and 10 bases from J, the junction contained 11 bases not matched to a gene. This CDR3 has 15 residues. In DNA form, the CDR3 reads TGTGCCTGGAGTCTCGACGGGACAGGGACCGGAAAACTGTTTTTT. Amino acid sequence: CAWSLDGTGTGKLFF. The variable domain in full, with the rest retrieved from reference TRBV30 and TRBJ1-4, is SQTIHQWPATLVQPVGSPLSLECTVEGTSNPNLYWYRQAAGRGLQLLFYSVGIGQISSEVPQNLSASRPQDRQFILSSKKLLLSDSGFYLCAWSLDGTGTGKLFFGSGTQLSVL.

The chain carries TRBV7-9 and TRBJ1-5, with 7 bases lining up with TRBD1. The V gene end was trimmed by 5 bases and the J gene end by 6 bases; junction bases not matched to a gene: 7. The CDR3 has 14 residues. Germline CDR1 SEHNR, CDR2 FQNEAQ (reference sequence). The CDR3 DNA is TGTGCCAGCAGCCGACAGGGAACAGGTCAGCCCCAGCATTTT. This codes for CASSRQGTGQPQHF.

The chain couples TRBV7-8 to TRBJ2-5; a weak D match, TRBD1 (6 bases). Germline CDR1 reads SGHVS; CDR2 reads FQNEAQ. The CDR3 runs 14 residues. The V gene lost 8 bases and the J gene lost 6 bases, with 19 bases spanning the gap. The chain's CDR3 is CASLHSLGGQTQYF. CDR3 nucleotide sequence: TGTGCCAGCCTCCATTCTCTAGGGGGTCAGACCCAGTACTTC.

The rearrangement uses TRBV12-5 and TRBJ2-1; D is ambiguous. CDR3 length: 13 residues. Trimming took off 5 bases at V and 3 bases at J, with 8 bases between the two ends. Germline assignment: CDR1 LGHNT and CDR2 FRNRAP. The CDR3 loop is CASGEAVYNEQFF. The CDR3 DNA sequence: TGTGCTAGTGGTGAGGCTGTCTACAATGAGCAGTTCTTC.

The chain couples TRBV18 to TRBJ1-1; 8 bases are a match to TRBD1. The V and J ends lost 7 bases and 5 bases, in that order; junction bases with no gene match: 12. The CDR3 sequence is 15 residues long. Germline V CDR1 and CDR2: KGHSH, LQKENI. In DNA, the CDR3 is TGTGCCAGCTTACGGCTGGGGGACAGGAGGACTGAAGCTTTCTTT. The encoded protein is CASLRLGDRRTEAFF.

The rearrangement uses TRBV19 and TRBJ1-5, with 7 positions matching TRBD1. This CDR3 comprises 16 residues. J was trimmed by 0 bases and V by 3 bases; bases with no gene match: 5. From germline, CDR1 is LNHDA and CDR2 SQIVND (reference sequence). The CDR3 DNA reads TGTGCCAGTAGTATCCACGGACAGGATAGCAATCAGCCCCAGCATTTT. Amino acid sequence: CASSIHGQDSNQPQHF.

This chain's CDR3 is CASSEAIRQGSEEKLFF. CDR3 DNA sequence: TGTGCCAGCAGTGAAGCCATAAGACAGGGGTCGGAGGAAAAACTGTTTTTT. The chain uses TRBV6-1 and TRBJ1-4; 8 positions match TRBD1. CDR1 and CDR2 from the germline V gene are MNHNS and SASEGT. The CDR3 is made up of 17 amino acids. V was pared by 0 bases and J by 8 bases, with 11 bases of the junction left unmatched.

This chain links TRBV2 with TRBJ1-6; TRBD1 agrees at 9 bases. This CDR3 comprises 15 residues. The trim removed 5 bases at V and 7 bases at J, leaving 6 bases unmatched. The germline gives CDR1 SNHLY, CDR2 FYNNEI. This CDR3 is CASSWRDRVNSPLHF. CDR3 in DNA: TGTGCCAGCAGTTGGAGGGACAGGGTGAATTCACCCCTCCACTTT.

J is TRBJ2-2 and V is TRBV4-2; TRBD1 matches at 12 bases. This CDR3 comprises 16 residues. From germline, CDR1 is LGHNA and CDR2 YNFKEQ. With 3 bases clipped from V and 4 bases from J, the junction kept 3 bases outside the gene matches. CDR3 region: CASSQGQGAGTGELFF. For the CDR3, the DNA is TGTGCCAGCAGCCAGGGACAGGGGGCCGGCACCGGGGAGCTGTTTTTT.

The chain couples TRBV7-9 to TRBJ2-3, with 7 bases lining up with TRBD2. V shed 2 bases and J 5 bases; nucleotides not matched to a gene: 1. Germline lookup yields CDR1 SEHNR and CDR2 FQNEAQ (reference sequence). The CDR3 is made up of 13 amino acids. This CDR3 reads CASSLWEGDTQYF. The DNA for the CDR3 is TGTGCCAGCAGCTTATGGGAGGGAGATACGCAGTATTTT.

J is TRBJ2-1 and V is TRBV5-1; D is possibly TRBD1 (6 bases). Trimming cost V 4 bases and J 2 bases, with 7 bases left between them. Germline V gene sequence: CDR1 SGHRS, CDR2 YFSETQ. The CDR3 length is 13 residues. For the CDR3, the DNA is TGCGCCAGCAGCCGGGACACCTACAATGAGCAGTTCTTC. Protein product: CASSRDTYNEQFF. Variable domain in full (rest from reference TRBV5-1 and TRBJ2-1): KAGVTQTPRYLIKTRGQQVTLSCSPISGHRSVSWYQQTPGQGLQFLFEYFSETQRNKGNFPGRFSGRQFSNSRSEMNVSTLELGDSALYLCASSRDTYNEQFFGPGTRLTVL.